This T cell receptor (beta chain) was sequenced in a study of T cell repertoires in cytomegalovirus infection. Whole-study context: Indications of both CMV infection and matching HLA type were provided by public TCR beta signatures. Overall study results and limits: Cumulative public TCR beta family frequency identified carriers of CMV plus the relevant HLA. The ex vivo response was dominated by HLA-C-restricted CMV-specific TCR beta clonotypes.

TCRdb reanalysed the reads using MiXCR and keeps one entry per CDR3 protein. The repertoire consists of about 180,000 distinct CDR3 sequences, with about an eighth occurring once and the leading ten covering about a quarter. The germline CDR1 and CDR2 sequences are MDHEN and SYDVKM. V lost 6 bases, J lost 1 base, and 14 bases lay in between. The CDR3 runs to 15 residues. Concerning this clonotype itself: Its antigen is not identified.

Material: PBMCs. The chain is built from TRBV28 and TRBJ2-3; possibly TRBD1 or TRBD2 for D (5 bases each). The source is a human donor in good health (CMV status not recorded). Some clones in this sample may be carry-over from other donors' samples. CDR3 region: CASSPGPHGTDTQYF. DNA for the CDR3: TGTGCCAGCAGCCCGGGACCCCATGGCACAGATACGCAGTATTTT.